This is a list of T cell receptor beta chains from one sample in a study of CXCR3-negative and CXCR3-positive naive CD8 T cells. One entry per CDR3 protein, without DNA, is what TCRdb gives after re-calling the 5' RACE reads. The listing contains fewer than 65,000 distinct CDR3 sequences. Sequencing was carried out using naive CXCR3+ CD8+ T cells from blood. The origin of the receptors is a human donor in good health. Some clones in this sample may be carry-over from other donors' samples. Both conserved end residues are part of each CDR3. Clone size is stated in some rows and not others, as once, few, many or a class when expanded.

v_gene: TRBV7-6; j_gene: TRBJ2-5; abundance: medium-sized; CDR3aa: CASSLETARETQYF
v_gene: TRBV15; j_gene: TRBJ2-3; abundance: medium-sized; CDR3aa: CATSRGSGGGTDTQYF
v_gene: TRBV15; j_gene: TRBJ2-3; abundance: NA; CDR3aa: CATSTYGGTDTQYF
v_gene: TRBV12-3/TRBV12-4; j_gene: TRBJ2-3; abundance: NA; CDR3aa: CASGTSGNTDTQYF
v_gene: TRBV4-1; j_gene: TRBJ1-4; abundance: NA; CDR3aa: CASSQGMGLRNNQEKLFF
v_gene: TRBV29-1; j_gene: TRBJ2-3; abundance: NA; CDR3aa: CSVEPPGGGVPDTQYF
v_gene: TRBV5-1; j_gene: TRBJ2-7; abundance: NA; CDR3aa: CASSLDTSYEQYF
v_gene: TRBV7-9; j_gene: TRBJ1-2; abundance: NA; CDR3aa: CASSLEPAPGYTF
v_gene: TRBV3-1; j_gene: TRBJ2-7; abundance: NA; CDR3aa: CASSTGFVPGEQYF
v_gene: TRBV7-8; j_gene: TRBJ2-5; abundance: NA; CDR3aa: CASSPNLHGETQYF
v_gene: TRBV29-1; j_gene: TRBJ1-3; abundance: NA; CDR3aa: CSVIFQGNTIYF
v_gene: TRBV18; j_gene: TRBJ2-7; abundance: NA; CDR3aa: CASSPEGVDEQYF
v_gene: TRBV14; j_gene: TRBJ2-6; abundance: NA; CDR3aa: CASSQALWGISGANVLTF
v_gene: TRBV29-1; j_gene: TRBJ2-1; abundance: NA; CDR3aa: CSVEDETVPYNEQFF
v_gene: TRBV20-1; j_gene: TRBJ2-7; abundance: NA; CDR3aa: CSAPTVGGSLFGEQYF
v_gene: TRBV11-2; j_gene: TRBJ2-5; abundance: NA; CDR3aa: CASSGTNQETQYF
v_gene: TRBV2; j_gene: TRBJ2-5; abundance: NA; CDR3aa: CASSFSLGQWETQYF
v_gene: TRBV7-6; j_gene: TRBJ1-3; abundance: NA; CDR3aa: CASSLETGNTIYF
v_gene: TRBV29-1; j_gene: TRBJ2-5; abundance: NA; CDR3aa: CSVDREETQYF
v_gene: TRBV6-2/TRBV6-3; j_gene: TRBJ2-1; abundance: NA; CDR3aa: CASSYSGLHNEQFF
v_gene: TRBV4-2; j_gene: TRBJ2-2; abundance: NA; CDR3aa: CASSHGLSAGELFF
v_gene: TRBV6-6; j_gene: TRBJ2-7; abundance: NA; CDR3aa: CASSPGIPSYEQYF
v_gene: TRBV6-2/TRBV6-3; j_gene: TRBJ2-3; abundance: NA; CDR3aa: CASSPYPGTSHSTDTQYF
v_gene: TRBV28; j_gene: TRBJ2-3; abundance: NA; CDR3aa: CASSQGATSTDTQYF
v_gene: TRBV7-2; j_gene: TRBJ2-1; abundance: NA; CDR3aa: CASSPYPSNEQFF
v_gene: TRBV27; j_gene: TRBJ2-3; abundance: NA; CDR3aa: CASSLGTEQYF
v_gene: TRBV5-1; j_gene: TRBJ1-5; abundance: NA; CDR3aa: CASTPSTGDPDQPQHF
v_gene: TRBV20-1; j_gene: TRBJ2-5; abundance: NA; CDR3aa: CSARLGGGQETQYF
v_gene: TRBV29-1; j_gene: TRBJ1-1; abundance: NA; CDR3aa: CSVGTGETEAFF
v_gene: TRBV29-1; j_gene: TRBJ2-1; abundance: NA; CDR3aa: CSVGTPTYNEQFF
v_gene: TRBV14; j_gene: TRBJ2-7; abundance: NA; CDR3aa: CASSQGPGPGDYEQYF
v_gene: TRBV3-1; j_gene: TRBJ1-6; abundance: NA; CDR3aa: CASSQTLGGSPLHF
v_gene: TRBV19; j_gene: TRBJ2-7; abundance: NA; CDR3aa: CASSISGLGYEQYF
v_gene: TRBV5-1; j_gene: TRBJ2-3; abundance: NA; CDR3aa: CASSPAHGGLSTDTQYF
v_gene: TRBV18; j_gene: TRBJ1-2; abundance: NA; CDR3aa: CASSPPWDQRNYGYTF
v_gene: TRBV12-3/TRBV12-4; j_gene: TRBJ2-3; abundance: NA; CDR3aa: CASSLYSDTQYF
v_gene: TRBV29-1; j_gene: TRBJ2-2; abundance: NA; CDR3aa: CSVWGESTGELFF
v_gene: TRBV29-1; j_gene: TRBJ2-7; abundance: NA; CDR3aa: CSVESGITYEQYF